Below are 9 T cell receptor beta chains sequenced from a single sample in a study of T cell responses to AZD1222 COVID-19 vaccine. Profiling relied on immunoSEQ multiplex PCR, and the TCRdb table lists in-frame clones only, not all of them. The sample consists of about 150,000 clones, 85% to 90% of them appearing once. The starting material was peripheral blood, obtained 28 days after the second AZD1222 dose. Receptors were obtained from an adult who received the AZD1222 COVID-19 vaccine.

This chain connects TRBV5-1 to TRBJ2-3, with 8 bases fitting TRBD2. CDR1 SGHRS and CDR2 YFSETQ come from the germline V gene. V was pared by 10 bases and J by 3 bases, with 13 bases of the junction left unmatched. The CDR3 extends over 15 amino acids. This chain's CDR3 is CACQESGSGTDTQYF. CDR3 nucleotide sequence: TGCGCCTGTCAGGAAAGCGGGAGTGGAACAGATACGCAGTATTTT.

This sequence joins TRBV3-1 (or the pseudogene TRBV3-2) and TRBJ2-2; TRBD2 matches at 10 bases. The CDR3 extends over 14 amino acids. Unmatched junction bases numbered 3, after V lost 4 bases and J lost 7 bases. Per germline, CDR1 LGHDT and CDR2 YNNKEL (reference sequence). DNA of the CDR3: TGTGCCAGCAGCCCATTAGCGGGGGGCGGGGAGCTGTTTTTT. It yields the protein CASSPLAGGGELFF.

The chain uses TRBV4-3 and TRBJ1-1; TRBD1 matches at 9 bases. This CDR3 has 15 residues. The trim removed 11 bases at V and 3 bases at J, leaving 13 bases unmatched. Germline CDR1 reads LGHNA; CDR2 reads YSLEER. The CDR3 reads CAPRRPRDRDTEAFF. The CDR3 DNA reads as TGCGCCCCCCGCCGCCCACGGGACAGGGACACTGAAGCTTTCTTT.

V gene TRBV9 combines with J gene TRBJ2-1; D is unresolved. The CDR3 totals 13 residues. Germline CDR1 reads SGDLS; CDR2 reads YYNGEE. The V gene lost 0 bases and the J gene lost 6 bases, with 7 bases spanning the gap. CDR3 loop: CASSVVLGNEQFF. CDR3 bases: TGTGCCAGCAGCGTAGTCCTCGGCAATGAGCAGTTCTTC.

CDR3 nucleotide sequence: TGTGCCAGCAGCTTAAGACAGGGGGCCTTTGATGAGCAGTTCTTC. Translation gives CASSLRQGAFDEQFF. The rearrangement links TRBV7-9 to TRBJ2-1; 10 nucleotides line up with TRBD1. CDR1 and CDR2 (germline): SEHNR, FQNEAQ (reference sequence). Germline trimming cut 2 bases from V and 8 bases from J; bases unmatched to any gene: 6. CDR3 size: 15 residues.

The chain is built from TRBV5-1 and TRBJ2-1; D is ambiguous. Trimming cost V 6 bases and J 7 bases, with 14 bases left between them. The CDR3 has 13 residues. Germline-derived CDR1 and CDR2 are SGHRS and YFSETQ. The CDR3 sequence is CASNTGPANEQFF. The CDR3 nucleotides are TGCGCCAGCAACACGGGTCCTGCTAATGAGCAGTTCTTC.

The rearrangement links TRBV6-6 to TRBJ2-7, with 11 bases matching TRBD2. CDR3 length equals 15 residues. J was trimmed by 2 bases and V by 3 bases; bases with no gene match: 3. Looked up from germline, CDR1 is MNHNY and CDR2 is SVGAGI (reference sequence). DNA for the CDR3: TGTGCCAGCAGTTATACTAGCGGGAGTACCTACGAGCAGTACTTC. Protein sequence: CASSYTSGSTYEQYF.

The V call is TRBV18, the J call TRBJ2-6; 9 positions match TRBD1. V lost 5 bases to trimming and J lost 0 bases; unmatched junction nucleotides: 5. Germline CDR1 reads KGHSH; CDR2 reads LQKENI. CDR3 size: 17 residues. CDR3 in amino acids: CASSSGTGRSGANVLTF. In DNA form, the CDR3 reads TGTGCCAGCTCATCCGGGACAGGGCGCTCTGGGGCCAACGTCCTGACTTTC.

As to this clone: The sample carries other DNA sequences with the same CDR3. The V gene is TRBV18, the J gene TRBJ1-2; no firm D call. Trimming removed 6 bases at V and 3 bases at J, with 11 bases between. This CDR3 region has 13 residues. Germline V gene data show CDR1 as KGHSH and CDR2 as LQKENI. The chain's CDR3 is CASSPQGDYGYTF. The CDR3 DNA follows: TGTGCCAGCTCGCCTCAAGGTGACTATGGCTACACCTTC. The full variable domain, its missing parts supplied by reference TRBV18 and TRBJ1-2, is NAGVMQNPRHLVRRRGQEARLRCSPMKGHSHVYWYRQLPEEGLKFMVYLQKENIIDESGMPKERFSAEFPKEGPSILRIQQVVRGDSAAYFCASSPQGDYGYTFGSGTRLTVV.